These 21 T cell receptor beta chains originate from one sample sequenced in a study of cytomegalovirus exposure and HLA in healthy donors. PCR employed 60 Vbeta and 13 Jbeta primers. This table comes from immunoSEQ multiplex PCR, and its TCRdb copy is limited to in-frame clones, with some not included. The sample shows 45,000 or so clones, and roughly 8% sits with its ten largest clones. The sample consisted of PBMCs. The receptors shown here come from a male donor in good health and CMV-seronegative.

This chain joins TRBV5-8 and TRBJ2-1; 10 nucleotides match TRBD1. This CDR3 contains 16 residues. Germline values: CDR1 SGHTS, CDR2 YDEGEE. The V segment lost 6 bases and the J segment 2 bases; nucleotides outside the gene matches: 8. Written as DNA, the CDR3 is TGTGCCAGCACTAAGGGACAGGGGATCCCCTACAATGAGCAGTTCTTC. Its protein product is CASTKGQGIPYNEQFF.

The chain carries TRBV6-1 and TRBJ2-7, with 9 bases aligning to TRBD2. CDR3 length equals 12 residues. The ends lost 7 bases at V and 5 bases at J; junction bases unmatched: 3. The germline gives CDR1 MNHNS, CDR2 SASEGT. Here the CDR3 DNA reads TGTGCCAGCAAAAGCGGGAGGAACGAGCAGTACTTC. Translation: CASKSGRNEQYF.

V usage is TRBV11-2 and J usage is TRBJ2-1, with no clear D. This CDR3 contains 14 residues. The V gene lost 3 bases and the J gene lost 8 bases, with 14 bases spanning the gap. Looked up from germline, CDR1 is SGHAT and CDR2 is FQNNGV. The CDR3, as DNA: TGTGCCAGCAGCTTTTCTACCGGTAGCTATGAGCAGTTCTTC. It specifies CASSFSTGSYEQFF.

The rearrangement joins TRBV2 to TRBJ2-2; 9 positions agree with TRBD1. V trimming: 10 bases; J trimming: 6 bases; junction bases outside the gene matches: 15. Germline V gene lookup returns CDR1 SNHLY and CDR2 FYNNEI. The CDR3 has 16 residues. CDR3 sequence reads: CATKRRDRGFPGELFF. CDR3 in DNA: TGTGCCACCAAGCGACGTGACAGGGGGTTTCCCGGGGAGCTGTTTTTT.

The V call is TRBV2, the J call TRBJ1-5; 9 bases line up with TRBD1. The ends lost 6 bases at V and 1 base at J; junction bases unmatched: 7. Germline values: CDR1 SNHLY, CDR2 FYNNEI. The length of the CDR3 is 16 residues. The DNA for the CDR3 is TGTGCCAGCAGAGGCCCCGGGACAGGGAGCAATCAGCCCCAGCATTTT. This codes for CASRGPGTGSNQPQHF. The full variable domain, in which reference TRBV2 and TRBJ1-5 provide the parts outside the CDR3, is EPEVTQTPSHQVTQMGQEVILRCVPISNHLYFYWYRQILGQKVEFLVSFYNNEISEKSEIFDDQFSVERPDGSNFTLKIRSTKLEDSAMYFCASRGPGTGSNQPQHFGDGTRLSIL.

Turning to this clone: The same CDR3 arises from other DNA sequences in this sample as well. This chain links TRBV18 with TRBJ2-3; possible D gene TRBD2, 5 bases. The CDR3 has 13 residues. Germline CDR1 is KGHSH and CDR2 is LQKENI. V was trimmed by 5 bases and J by 0 bases, leaving 6 bases between them. CDR3 sequence (DNA): TGTGCCAGCTCAGAGGGCAGCACAGATACGCAGTATTTT. Protein sequence: CASSEGSTDTQYF. Full variable domain (rest looked up from reference TRBV18 and TRBJ2-3): NAGVMQNPRHLVRRRGQEARLRCSPMKGHSHVYWYRQLPEEGLKFMVYLQKENIIDESGMPKERFSAEFPKEGPSILRIQQVVRGDSAAYFCASSEGSTDTQYFGPGTRLTVL.

The chain uses TRBV11-2 and TRBJ2-3; 9 bases line up with TRBD2. CDR3 length: 15 amino acids. J was trimmed by 8 bases and V by 6 bases; bases with no gene match: 12. Germline CDR1 and CDR2: SGHAT and FQNNGV. CDR3 nucleotides: TGTGCCAGCAGGCCTTTGGGCGGGAGGGGGGTTACGCAGTATTTT. It specifies CASRPLGGRGVTQYF.

J is TRBJ1-4 and V is TRBV5-1; 7 bases are a match to TRBD1. Germline CDR1 is SGHRS and CDR2 is YFSETQ. V was pared by 4 bases and J by 4 bases, with 4 bases of the junction left unmatched. The CDR3 consists of 14 residues. In DNA form, the CDR3 reads TGCGCCAGCAGCGGGGGACAGCGTAATGAAAAACTGTTTTTT. Amino acids: CASSGGQRNEKLFF.

The rearrangement uses TRBV30 and TRBJ1-5; D remains ambiguous. Trimming shortened V by 0 bases and J by 1 base, and 16 bases separated the two germline ends. Germline CDR1 and CDR2: GTSNPN and SVGIG (reference sequence). The CDR3 is 17 residues long. The CDR3 sequence: CAWSVPHAFRSNQPQHF. In DNA form, the CDR3 reads TGTGCCTGGAGTGTCCCCCACGCGTTCAGGAGCAATCAGCCCCAGCATTTT.

V is TRBV7-2 and J is TRBJ2-5, with D perhaps TRBD1 (6 bases). The CDR3 is 15 amino acids. CDR1 and CDR2 from the germline V gene are SGHTA and FQGNSA. Trimming removed 5 bases from V and 2 bases from J, with 15 bases in between. CDR3 sequence reads: CASSTGFMMQETQYF. The CDR3 DNA reads TGTGCCAGCAGCACAGGGTTTATGATGCAAGAGACCCAGTACTTC.

CDR3 sequence reads: CASSRTTEAFF. The CDR3 bases are TGTGCCAGCAGCCGTACAACTGAAGCTTTCTTT. The chain links TRBV11-2 to TRBJ1-1, with D unresolved. In germline, CDR1 is SGHAT, CDR2 FQNNGV. Trimming removed 5 bases at V and 5 bases at J, with 6 bases between. The CDR3 is 11 amino acids.

V is TRBV5-4 and J is TRBJ1-3; maybe TRBD1 (6 bases). The CDR3 runs to 16 residues. The V gene lost 4 bases and the J gene lost 1 base, with 15 bases spanning the gap. The V gene's germline CDR1 is SGHNT and CDR2 YYREEE (reference sequence). The CDR3: CASSAEGTRSGNTIYF. In DNA, the CDR3 is TGTGCCAGCAGCGCTGAGGGGACAAGATCTGGAAACACCATATATTTT.

The rearrangement uses TRBV7-6 and TRBJ2-5, with D possibly being TRBD1 (5 bases). Trimming took 6 bases from V and 5 from J, leaving 10 bases between them. CDR3 length: 12 residues. Germline V gene sequence: CDR1 SGHVS, CDR2 FNYEAQ. The CDR3: CASRDSWETQYF. The CDR3 DNA is TGTGCCAGCAGAGACAGTTGGGAGACCCAGTACTTC.

The chain links TRBV18 to TRBJ1-1; the match to TRBD1 covers 8 bases. Losses at the gene ends were 4 bases for V and 3 bases for J; bases not matched to a gene: 4. In germline, CDR1 is KGHSH, CDR2 LQKENI. The CDR3 is 14 residues long. The CDR3 sequence: CASSRTGKYTEAFF. CDR3 DNA: TGTGCCAGCTCACGGACAGGGAAGTACACTGAAGCTTTCTTT.

The rearrangement uses TRBV6-6 and TRBJ2-7, with a weak D call TRBD2 (6 bases). V gave up 0 bases and J gave up 2 bases, with 14 bases separating them. This CDR3 is built from 16 residues. The V gene's germline CDR1 is MNHNY and CDR2 SVGAGI (reference sequence). CDR3 residues: CASSYSVVAEPYEQYF. CDR3 sequence (DNA): TGTGCCAGCAGTTACTCAGTGGTAGCGGAGCCCTACGAGCAGTACTTC.

The chain recombines TRBV18 with TRBJ1-1, with D tentatively TRBD1 (5 bases). This CDR3 is 15 amino acids long. The V end lost 0 bases, the J end lost 6 bases, and 14 bases lay between the germline ends. Per germline, CDR1 KGHSH and CDR2 LQKENI. The CDR3 bases are TGTGCCAGCTCACCACCCCAGGGTGTCGGCGCTGAAGCTTTCTTT. Encoded protein: CASSPPQGVGAEAFF.

V usage is TRBV7-8 and J usage is TRBJ1-3; D is uncertain. The CDR3 length is 16 residues. V lost 5 bases, J lost 1 base, and 15 bases lay in between. Germline V gene data show CDR1 as SGHVS and CDR2 as FQNEAQ. In DNA form, the CDR3 reads TGTGCCAGCAGCAGCTACCGAGGAGAGTCTGGAAACACCATATATTTT. Residues: CASSSYRGESGNTIYF. Full variable domain (rest looked up from reference TRBV7-8 and TRBJ1-3): GAGVSQSPRYKVAKRGQDVALRCDPISGHVSLFWYQQALGQGPEFLTYFQNEAQLDKSGLPSDRFFAERPEGSVSTLKIQRTQQEDSAVYLCASSSYRGESGNTIYFGEGSWLTVV.

CDR3 in amino acids: CASSPRIAGVTDTQYF. For the CDR3, the DNA is TGTGCCAGCAGCCCTAGGATAGCGGGAGTTACAGATACGCAGTATTTT. The genes are TRBV7-2 and TRBJ2-3, with 9 bases matching TRBD2. This CDR3 contains 16 residues. Trimming at V came to 5 bases and at J to 3 bases, leaving 9 bases not matched to a gene. Germline V CDR1 and CDR2: SGHTA, FQGNSA.

The chain employs TRBV9 and TRBJ1-2, with a tentative D call TRBD1 (5 bases). The CDR3 has 14 amino acids. Germline loops: CDR1 SGDLS, CDR2 YYNGEE. The V and J ends lost 0 bases and 9 bases respectively, with 15 bases between them. For the CDR3, the DNA is TGTGCCAGCAGCGTAGGAAATGGAGACAGAAGCTACACCTTC. It yields the protein CASSVGNGDRSYTF.

This rearrangement joins TRBV6-5 to TRBJ1-5; TRBD1 matches 8 bases. J gave up 7 bases and V 6 bases, and 2 bases lay outside the gene matches. The CDR3 loop spans 12 amino acids. Germline lookup yields CDR1 MNHEY and CDR2 SVGAGI. DNA for the CDR3: TGTGCCAGCAGGACAGGGGTCCAGCCCCAGCATTTT. As protein: CASRTGVQPQHF.

V and J are TRBV4-2 and TRBJ2-1; the D gene is possibly TRBD1 (5 bases). The germline V gene encodes CDR1 LGHNA and CDR2 YNFKEQ. V was trimmed by 4 bases and J by 3 bases, leaving 16 bases between them. The CDR3 extends over 16 amino acids. The CDR3 spells CASSPDPRTRYNEQFF. The CDR3 nucleotides are TGTGCCAGCAGCCCCGACCCACGGACACGCTACAATGAGCAGTTCTTC.